The rows below give T cell receptor beta chains drawn from one sample of a study of T-cell reconstitution after alpha-beta-depleted transplantation in children. Each CDR3 protein is one row after TCRdb ran MiXCR on the PCR reads. This table holds about 610,000 distinct CDR3 sequences, approximately 10% found once. The sample here was PBMCs from the stem cell graft donor, taken from the stem cell graft. The receptors were gathered from a human donor who donated a stem cell graft to a child with acute myeloid leukemia. Both conserved end residues are part of each CDR3. Fields, in order: J gene, D gene, clone size, V gene, CDR3 protein, CDR3 DNA. A D gene is named only where the DNA matches it firmly. Clone size, where shown, is once, few, many, or a class for clones that have expanded.

j_call: TRBJ1-2; d_call: NA; clone_size: few; v_call: TRBV29-1; cdr3_aa: CSVGGEEGRYGYTF; cdr3_nt: TGCAGCGTTGGGGGTGAAGAGGGACGCTATGGCTACACCTTC
j_call: TRBJ1-4; d_call: NA; clone_size: many; v_call: TRBV29-1; cdr3_aa: CSVYPTGGANEKLFF; cdr3_nt: TGCAGCGTCTACCCCACAGGAGGGGCTAATGAAAAACTGTTTTTT
j_call: TRBJ1-1; d_call: TRBD1; clone_size: NA; v_call: TRBV7-2; cdr3_aa: CASSLTPPGTGGTEAFF; cdr3_nt: TGTGCCAGCAGCCTGACCCCGCCCGGGACAGGGGGTACTGAAGCTTTCTTT
j_call: TRBJ2-1; d_call: TRBD1; clone_size: many; v_call: TRBV5-1; cdr3_aa: CASSSDGVRGREQFF; cdr3_nt: TGCGCCAGCAGCTCGGATGGTGTAAGGGGGCGGGAGCAGTTCTTC
j_call: TRBJ2-3; d_call: TRBD2; clone_size: many; v_call: TRBV6-4; cdr3_aa: CASSGNPTLAGDTDTQYF; cdr3_nt: TGTGCCAGCAGTGGAAATCCTACACTAGCGGGAGACACAGATACGCAGTATTTT
j_call: TRBJ2-5; d_call: TRBD1; clone_size: few; v_call: TRBV29-1; cdr3_aa: CSTRAQGAGETQYF; cdr3_nt: TGCAGCACTCGCGCCCAGGGGGCGGGGGAGACCCAGTACTTC
j_call: TRBJ2-1; d_call: TRBD2; clone_size: many; v_call: TRBV29-1; cdr3_aa: CSGRGVTSGGYNEQFF; cdr3_nt: TGCAGCGGCCGCGGGGTCACTAGCGGCGGTTACAATGAGCAGTTCTTC
j_call: TRBJ2-3; d_call: NA; clone_size: NA; v_call: TRBV21-1; cdr3_aa: CASSVVGASGRADTQYF; cdr3_nt: TGTGCCAGCAGCGTGGTGGGGGCTAGCGGGAGGGCAGATACGCAGTATTTT
j_call: TRBJ2-3; d_call: NA; clone_size: many; v_call: TRBV15; cdr3_aa: CATTGADTQYF; cdr3_nt: TGTGCCACCACAGGGGCAGATACGCAGTATTTT
j_call: TRBJ2-2; d_call: TRBD1; clone_size: few; v_call: TRBV7-9; cdr3_aa: CASSARDRMNTGELFF; cdr3_nt: TGTGCCAGCAGCGCGCGGGACAGGATGAACACCGGGGAGCTGTTTTTT
j_call: TRBJ2-5; d_call: NA; clone_size: few; v_call: TRBV5-1; cdr3_aa: CASSQDFLGTQYF; cdr3_nt: TGCGCCAGCAGCCAGGACTTTCTGGGGACCCAGTACTTC
j_call: TRBJ2-6; d_call: NA; clone_size: few; v_call: TRBV20-1; cdr3_aa: CSARTSLVSGANVLTF; cdr3_nt: TGCAGTGCTCGGACCTCTCTCGTCTCTGGGGCCAACGTCCTGACTTTC
j_call: TRBJ1-2; d_call: TRBD1; clone_size: few; v_call: TRBV27; cdr3_aa: CASTPDRGRLGGYTF; cdr3_nt: TGTGCCAGCACCCCGGACAGGGGGAGATTGGGCGGCTACACCTTC
j_call: TRBJ2-5; d_call: NA; clone_size: NA; v_call: TRBV12-3/TRBV12-4; cdr3_aa: CASRGSGLIETQYF; cdr3_nt: TGTGCCAGCAGGGGGAGCGGGTTGATAGAGACCCAGTACTTC
j_call: TRBJ1-1; d_call: NA; clone_size: few; v_call: TRBV29-1; cdr3_aa: CSVVRDIEAFF; cdr3_nt: TGCAGCGTTGTGCGGGACATTGAAGCTTTCTTT
j_call: TRBJ2-7; d_call: NA; clone_size: few; v_call: TRBV5-1; cdr3_aa: CASSLVTLGEQYF; cdr3_nt: TGCGCCAGCAGCTTGGTTACGCTGGGGGAGCAGTACTTC
j_call: TRBJ2-3; d_call: NA; clone_size: NA; v_call: TRBV24-1; cdr3_aa: CATSEGRGSSDTQYF; cdr3_nt: TGTGCCACCAGTGAGGGAAGGGGCAGCTCAGATACGCAGTATTTT
j_call: TRBJ2-1; d_call: TRBD2; clone_size: many; v_call: TRBV7-3; cdr3_aa: CASSLTTSGNYNEQFF; cdr3_nt: TGTGCCAGCAGCTTAACGACTAGCGGGAACTACAATGAGCAGTTCTTC
j_call: TRBJ2-1; d_call: TRBD2; clone_size: NA; v_call: TRBV4-2; cdr3_aa: CASSQASLAGGTYNEQFF; cdr3_nt: TGTGCCAGCAGCCAAGCTTCCTTAGCGGGAGGGACCTACAATGAGCAGTTCTTC
j_call: TRBJ1-6; d_call: TRBD1; clone_size: NA; v_call: TRBV4-2; cdr3_aa: CASSQYLRDRGTDSPLHF; cdr3_nt: TGTGCCAGCAGCCAATACCTCAGGGACAGGGGTACGGATTCACCCCTCCACTTT
j_call: TRBJ2-1; d_call: NA; clone_size: NA; v_call: TRBV18; cdr3_aa: CASSGPGGVEQFF; cdr3_nt: TGTGCCAGCTCAGGTCCTGGAGGGGTTGAGCAGTTCTTC
j_call: TRBJ1-5; d_call: NA; clone_size: few; v_call: TRBV6-1; cdr3_aa: CASSEPRSGPQHF; cdr3_nt: TGTGCCAGCAGTGAACCCCGATCAGGGCCCCAGCATTTT
j_call: TRBJ2-5; d_call: TRBD2; clone_size: few; v_call: TRBV7-2; cdr3_aa: CASNEPGLAGGEETQYF; cdr3_nt: TGTGCCAGCAACGAACCGGGACTAGCGGGAGGGGAGGAGACCCAGTACTTC
j_call: TRBJ1-5; d_call: TRBD1; clone_size: NA; v_call: TRBV20-1; cdr3_aa: CSARDWDRGRNQPQHF; cdr3_nt: TGCAGTGCTAGAGATTGGGACAGGGGGAGAAATCAGCCCCAGCATTTT
j_call: TRBJ2-5; d_call: NA; clone_size: NA; v_call: TRBV10-3; cdr3_aa: CAISESTGKWGETQYF; cdr3_nt: TGTGCCATCAGTGAGTCTACGGGCAAATGGGGGGAGACCCAGTACTTC
j_call: TRBJ2-6; d_call: NA; clone_size: few; v_call: TRBV7-2; cdr3_aa: CASRAQGTGANVLTF; cdr3_nt: TGTGCCAGCAGGGCACAGGGCACCGGGGCCAACGTCCTGACTTTC
j_call: TRBJ1-2; d_call: TRBD1; clone_size: NA; v_call: TRBV4-3; cdr3_aa: CASSHGTGLYGYTF; cdr3_nt: TGCGCCAGCAGCCACGGGACAGGTCTCTATGGCTACACCTTC
j_call: TRBJ2-7; d_call: NA; clone_size: few; v_call: TRBV6-2/TRBV6-3; cdr3_aa: CASSPGLGRSSYEQYF; cdr3_nt: TGTGCCAGCAGTCCGGGACTGGGAAGAAGCTCCTACGAGCAGTACTTC
j_call: TRBJ2-7; d_call: TRBD1; clone_size: medium-sized; v_call: TRBV7-2; cdr3_aa: CASGLHGQGLGEQYF; cdr3_nt: TGTGCCAGCGGCCTACACGGACAGGGTCTCGGCGAGCAGTACTTC
j_call: TRBJ2-2; d_call: NA; clone_size: NA; v_call: TRBV20-1; cdr3_aa: CSGSAQGSGELFF; cdr3_nt: TGCAGCGGCAGTGCGCAGGGGAGCGGGGAGCTGTTTTTT
j_call: TRBJ2-6; d_call: NA; clone_size: NA; v_call: TRBV7-9; cdr3_aa: CASSLTGSSGASVLTF; cdr3_nt: TGTGCCAGCAGCTTAACAGGAAGCTCTGGGGCCAGCGTCCTGACTTTC
j_call: TRBJ2-1; d_call: TRBD2; clone_size: few; v_call: TRBV7-3; cdr3_aa: CASSLSGRYNEQFF; cdr3_nt: TGTGCCAGCAGTCTAAGCGGGAGATACAATGAGCAGTTCTTC
j_call: TRBJ2-1; d_call: NA; clone_size: few; v_call: TRBV7-2; cdr3_aa: CASSPGMYNEQFF; cdr3_nt: TGTGCCAGCAGCCCCGGGATGTACAATGAGCAGTTCTTC
j_call: TRBJ2-1; d_call: NA; clone_size: NA; v_call: TRBV20-1; cdr3_aa: CSATTLGNEQFF; cdr3_nt: TGCAGTGCGACTACCCTAGGGAATGAGCAGTTCTTC
j_call: TRBJ2-2; d_call: NA; clone_size: NA; v_call: TRBV9; cdr3_aa: CASSVRGFNTGELFF; cdr3_nt: TGTGCCAGCAGCGTAAGGGGGTTTAACACCGGGGAGCTGTTTTTT
j_call: TRBJ2-5; d_call: TRBD2; clone_size: NA; v_call: TRBV5-4; cdr3_aa: CASRGIAGVQETQYF; cdr3_nt: TGTGCCAGCAGGGGGATAGCGGGAGTACAAGAGACCCAGTACTTC
j_call: TRBJ1-1; d_call: NA; clone_size: NA; v_call: TRBV7-2; cdr3_aa: CASKGQANTEAFF; cdr3_nt: TGTGCCAGCAAGGGGCAGGCGAACACTGAAGCTTTCTTT
j_call: TRBJ2-7; d_call: NA; clone_size: NA; v_call: TRBV30; cdr3_aa: CACILAGGIYEQYF; cdr3_nt: TGTGCCTGTATTCTAGCAGGAGGTATCTACGAGCAGTACTTC
j_call: TRBJ1-5; d_call: NA; clone_size: few; v_call: TRBV7-3; cdr3_aa: CASWVPTDGQPQHF; cdr3_nt: TGTGCTAGTTGGGTACCGACGGATGGCCAGCCCCAGCATTTT
j_call: TRBJ2-3; d_call: TRBD2; clone_size: few; v_call: TRBV7-2; cdr3_aa: CASSSPTSGTDTQYF; cdr3_nt: TGTGCCAGCAGCTCCCCGACTAGCGGGACAGATACGCAGTATTTT
j_call: TRBJ2-5; d_call: TRBD2; clone_size: NA; v_call: TRBV7-2; cdr3_aa: CADGTSGETQYF; cdr3_nt: TGTGCCGACGGGACTAGCGGAGAGACCCAGTACTTC
j_call: TRBJ2-3; d_call: NA; clone_size: few; v_call: TRBV19; cdr3_aa: CASTSLAGLSTDTQYF; cdr3_nt: TGTGCCAGTACCTCTCTAGCCGGCCTTAGCACAGATACGCAGTATTTT
j_call: TRBJ1-1; d_call: NA; clone_size: NA; v_call: TRBV7-8; cdr3_aa: CASSEESGLGGEAFF; cdr3_nt: TGTGCCAGCAGCGAGGAATCTGGACTAGGAGGTGAAGCTTTCTTT
j_call: TRBJ1-4; d_call: TRBD1; clone_size: few; v_call: TRBV20-1; cdr3_aa: CSASPKQGAGEKLFF; cdr3_nt: TGCAGTGCTAGCCCTAAACAGGGGGCAGGTGAAAAACTGTTTTTT
j_call: TRBJ2-3; d_call: TRBD1; clone_size: few; v_call: TRBV29-1; cdr3_aa: CSVAPTGVGTEDTQYF; cdr3_nt: TGCAGCGTTGCCCCCACAGGGGTGGGCACTGAGGATACGCAGTATTTT
j_call: TRBJ2-5; d_call: TRBD2; clone_size: many; v_call: TRBV12-3/TRBV12-4; cdr3_aa: CASSRREQQTQYF; cdr3_nt: TGTGCCAGCAGTAGGCGGGAGCAGCAGACCCAGTACTTC
j_call: TRBJ2-5; d_call: NA; clone_size: NA; v_call: TRBV15; cdr3_aa: CATSRVGQGKGTQYF; cdr3_nt: TGTGCCACCAGCAGAGTGGGGCAGGGGAAGGGGACCCAGTACTTC
j_call: TRBJ2-1; d_call: TRBD2; clone_size: few; v_call: TRBV29-1; cdr3_aa: CSVDPGLAGGNEQFF; cdr3_nt: TGCAGCGTTGACCCGGGACTAGCGGGAGGGAATGAGCAGTTCTTC
j_call: TRBJ2-3; d_call: NA; clone_size: few; v_call: TRBV20-1; cdr3_aa: CSTWDGSTDTQYF; cdr3_nt: TGCAGTACCTGGGACGGAAGCACAGATACGCAGTATTTT
j_call: TRBJ2-7; d_call: NA; clone_size: few; v_call: TRBV7-9; cdr3_aa: CASNGGVHEQYF; cdr3_nt: TGTGCCAGCAACGGGGGAGTCCACGAGCAGTACTTC
j_call: TRBJ2-7; d_call: NA; clone_size: few; v_call: TRBV4-3; cdr3_aa: CASSQDGTSYEQYF; cdr3_nt: TGCGCCAGCAGCCAAGACGGCACCTCCTACGAGCAGTACTTC
j_call: TRBJ2-5; d_call: TRBD2; clone_size: few; v_call: TRBV7-8; cdr3_aa: CASSMPSGRASGGETQYF; cdr3_nt: TGTGCCAGCAGCATGCCTAGCGGGAGGGCCTCGGGGGGGGAGACCCAGTACTTC
j_call: TRBJ1-5; d_call: NA; clone_size: NA; v_call: TRBV19; cdr3_aa: CASSIRDQQPQHF; cdr3_nt: TGTGCCAGTAGTATCAGGGACCAGCAGCCCCAGCATTTT
j_call: TRBJ2-7; d_call: TRBD2; clone_size: few; v_call: TRBV29-1; cdr3_aa: CSVRGGRMSAGEQYF; cdr3_nt: TGCAGCGTGCGGGGCGGGAGAATGTCAGCGGGCGAGCAGTACTTC